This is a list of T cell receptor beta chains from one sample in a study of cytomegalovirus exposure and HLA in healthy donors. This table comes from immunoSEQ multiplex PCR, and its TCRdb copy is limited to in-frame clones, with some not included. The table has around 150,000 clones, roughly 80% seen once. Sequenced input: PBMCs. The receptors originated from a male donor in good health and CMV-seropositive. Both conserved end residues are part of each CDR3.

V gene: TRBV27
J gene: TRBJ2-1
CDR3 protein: CASSGVSYNEQFF

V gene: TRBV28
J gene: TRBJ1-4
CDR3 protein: CASSRVGKLFF

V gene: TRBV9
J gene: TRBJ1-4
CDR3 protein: CASSVEDRINEKLFF

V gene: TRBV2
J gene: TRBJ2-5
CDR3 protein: CASSDGRAGETQYF

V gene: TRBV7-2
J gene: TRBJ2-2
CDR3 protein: CASSLNGATGELFF

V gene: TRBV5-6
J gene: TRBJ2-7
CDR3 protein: CASRGLAGGKSYEQYF

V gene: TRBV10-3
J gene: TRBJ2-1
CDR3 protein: CAISEGTSGVASYNEQFF

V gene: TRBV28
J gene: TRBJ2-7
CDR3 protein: CASSPPPGYEQYF

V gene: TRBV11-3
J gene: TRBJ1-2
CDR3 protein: CASSALGLGYTF

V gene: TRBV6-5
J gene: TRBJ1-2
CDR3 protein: CASSSRQGRIYGYTF

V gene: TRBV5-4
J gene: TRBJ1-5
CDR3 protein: CASSLGTGIEQPQHF

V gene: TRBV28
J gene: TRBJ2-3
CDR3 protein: CASQDLRNTQYF

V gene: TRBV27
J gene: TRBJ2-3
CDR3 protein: CASSDIPGLEVADTQYF

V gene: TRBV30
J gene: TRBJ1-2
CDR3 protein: CAWSRGQSLSYGYTF

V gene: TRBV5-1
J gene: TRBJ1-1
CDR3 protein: CASSWGQMNTEAFF

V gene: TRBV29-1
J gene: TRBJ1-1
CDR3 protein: CSVEAGANTEAFF

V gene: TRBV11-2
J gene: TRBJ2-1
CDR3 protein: CASSLAGVGNEQFF

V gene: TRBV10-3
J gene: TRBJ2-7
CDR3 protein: CAISEYRPRQTAGGSYEQYF

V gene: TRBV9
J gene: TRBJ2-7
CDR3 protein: CASSEGGSVSSYEQYF

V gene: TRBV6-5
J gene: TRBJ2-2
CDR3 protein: CASGRPNTGELFF

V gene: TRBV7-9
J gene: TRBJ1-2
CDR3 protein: CASSLDLQRLVF

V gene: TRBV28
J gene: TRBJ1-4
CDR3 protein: CASYGDRDFEKLFF

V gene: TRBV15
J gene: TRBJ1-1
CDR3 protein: CATSRVRGQNTEAFF

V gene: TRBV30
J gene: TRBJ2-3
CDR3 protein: CAWGDRDTQYF

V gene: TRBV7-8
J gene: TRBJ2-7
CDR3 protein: CASSIPGPEQYF

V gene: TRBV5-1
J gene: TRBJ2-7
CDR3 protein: CASSSQGTYNYEQYF

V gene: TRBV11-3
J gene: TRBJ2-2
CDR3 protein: CASSPGAGETGELFF

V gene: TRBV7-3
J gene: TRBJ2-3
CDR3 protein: CASSYLEDTQYF

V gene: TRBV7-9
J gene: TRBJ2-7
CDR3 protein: CASSPALAAITEQYF

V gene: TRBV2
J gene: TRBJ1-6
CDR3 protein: CASIFLTGESSPLHF

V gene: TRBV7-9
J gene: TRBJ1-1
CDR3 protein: CASSLGTGNTEAFF

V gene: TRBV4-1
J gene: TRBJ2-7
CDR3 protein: CASSQVGRGYEQYF

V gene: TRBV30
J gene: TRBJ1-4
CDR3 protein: CAWKGGQKLFF

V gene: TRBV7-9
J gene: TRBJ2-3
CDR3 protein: CSSSLVGLAGKGTDTQYF

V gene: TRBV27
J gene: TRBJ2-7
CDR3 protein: CASSLSSHLWEQYF

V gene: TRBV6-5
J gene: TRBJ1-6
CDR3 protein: CASSYTGTLDSPLHF

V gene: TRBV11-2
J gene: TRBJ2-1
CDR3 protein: CASSLRGTSGDNEQFF

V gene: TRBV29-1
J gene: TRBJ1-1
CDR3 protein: CSVATGGTEAFF

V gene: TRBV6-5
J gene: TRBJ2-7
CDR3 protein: CASSPGVSYEQYF

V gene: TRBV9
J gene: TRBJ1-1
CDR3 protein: CASSVAGMGTEAFF

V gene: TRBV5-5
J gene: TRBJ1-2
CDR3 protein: CASSLQGAGGYTF

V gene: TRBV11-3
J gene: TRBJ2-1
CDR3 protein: CASSFPGTSGSNEQFF

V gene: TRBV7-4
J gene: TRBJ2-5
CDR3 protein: CASSLVGRATGDRGKETQYF

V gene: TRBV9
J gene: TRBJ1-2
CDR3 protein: CASSAGGEGGPLNYGYTF

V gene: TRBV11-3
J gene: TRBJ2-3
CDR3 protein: CASSLDQPGGADTQYF

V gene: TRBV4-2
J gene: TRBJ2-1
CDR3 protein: CASSQSLYEDEQFF

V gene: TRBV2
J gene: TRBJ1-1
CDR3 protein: CASSEATDRGAEAFF

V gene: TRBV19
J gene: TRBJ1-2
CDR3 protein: CASSVQGGYGYTF

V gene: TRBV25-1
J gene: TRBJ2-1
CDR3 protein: CASRPPGQSSILFF

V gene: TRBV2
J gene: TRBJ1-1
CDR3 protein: CASSQPVLEAFF

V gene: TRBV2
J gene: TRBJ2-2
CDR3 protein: CASSAGQVFPGELFF

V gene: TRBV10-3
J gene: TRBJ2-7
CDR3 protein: CAISGTSGRASYEQYF